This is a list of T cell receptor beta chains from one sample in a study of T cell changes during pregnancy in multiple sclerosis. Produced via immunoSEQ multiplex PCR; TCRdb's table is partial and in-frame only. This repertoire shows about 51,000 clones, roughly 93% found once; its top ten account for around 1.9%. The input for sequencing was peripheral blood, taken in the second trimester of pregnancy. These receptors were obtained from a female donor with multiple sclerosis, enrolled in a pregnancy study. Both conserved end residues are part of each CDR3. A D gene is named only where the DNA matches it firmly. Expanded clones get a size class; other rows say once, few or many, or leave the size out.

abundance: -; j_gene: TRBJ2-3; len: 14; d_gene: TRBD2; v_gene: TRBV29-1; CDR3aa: CSVAGTTSTDTQYF; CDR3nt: TGCAGCGTTGCCGGGACTACTAGCACAGATACGCAGTATTTT
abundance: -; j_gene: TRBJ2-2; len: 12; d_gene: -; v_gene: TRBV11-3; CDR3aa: CASSLATGELFF; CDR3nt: TGTGCCAGCAGCTTAGCGACCGGGGAGCTGTTTTTT
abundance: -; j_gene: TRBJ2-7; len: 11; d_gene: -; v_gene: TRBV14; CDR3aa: CASSHEYEQYF; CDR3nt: TGTGCCAGCAGCCACGAGTACGAGCAGTACTTC
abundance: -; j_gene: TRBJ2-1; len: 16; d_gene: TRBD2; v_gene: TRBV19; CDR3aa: CASSRGMAGETYEQFF; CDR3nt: TGTGCCAGTAGTAGGGGGATGGCGGGAGAGACGTATGAGCAGTTCTTC
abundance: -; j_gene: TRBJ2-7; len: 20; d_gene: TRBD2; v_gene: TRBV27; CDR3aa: CASSSRTSSGTSGRIFQQYF; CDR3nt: TGTGCCAGCAGTTCGCGGACATCTTCCGGGACTAGCGGGAGGATTTTCCAGCAGTACTTC
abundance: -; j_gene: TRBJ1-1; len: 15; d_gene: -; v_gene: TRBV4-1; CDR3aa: CASSHEQGGNTEAFF; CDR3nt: TGCGCCAGCAGCCACGAACAGGGCGGGAACACTGAAGCTTTCTTT
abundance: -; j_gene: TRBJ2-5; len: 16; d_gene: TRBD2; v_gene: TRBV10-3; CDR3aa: CASQTGTSGGQETQYF; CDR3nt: TGTGCCTCCCAAACCGGGACTAGCGGGGGCCAAGAGACCCAGTACTTC
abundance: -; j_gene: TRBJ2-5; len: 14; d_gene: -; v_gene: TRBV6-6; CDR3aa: CASSHGGVPETQYF; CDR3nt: TGTGCCAGCAGCCACGGGGGAGTCCCAGAGACCCAGTACTTC
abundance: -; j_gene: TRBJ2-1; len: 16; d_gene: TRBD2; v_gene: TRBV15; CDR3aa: CATSISVTSGRNEQFF; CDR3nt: TGTGCCACCAGCATCTCGGTGACTAGCGGGAGGAATGAGCAGTTCTTC
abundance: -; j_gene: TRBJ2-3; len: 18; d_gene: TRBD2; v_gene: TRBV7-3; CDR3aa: CASSPTWGLAGLTDTQYF; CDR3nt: TGTGCCAGCAGCCCTACTTGGGGACTAGCGGGCCTCACAGATACGCAGTATTTT
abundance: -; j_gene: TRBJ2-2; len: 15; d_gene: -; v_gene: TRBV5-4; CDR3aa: CASRSGGMETGELFF; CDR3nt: TGTGCCAGCAGATCAGGCGGGATGGAGACCGGGGAGCTGTTTTTT
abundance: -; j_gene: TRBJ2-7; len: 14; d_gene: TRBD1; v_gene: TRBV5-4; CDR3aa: CASSITGVPYEQYF; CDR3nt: TGTGCCAGCAGCATCACAGGGGTCCCCTACGAGCAGTACTTC
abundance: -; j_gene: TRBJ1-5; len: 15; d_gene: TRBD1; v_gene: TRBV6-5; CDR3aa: CASSRAGTDYQPQHF; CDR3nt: TGTGCCAGCAGTCGCGCCGGGACAGATTATCAGCCCCAGCATTTT
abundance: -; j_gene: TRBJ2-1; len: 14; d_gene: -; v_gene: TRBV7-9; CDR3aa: CASTDTRTANEQFF; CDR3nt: TGTGCCAGCACCGACACCAGGACAGCCAATGAGCAGTTCTTC
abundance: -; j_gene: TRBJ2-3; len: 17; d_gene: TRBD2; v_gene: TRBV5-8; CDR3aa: CASSLGLAGAGTDTQYF; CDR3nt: TGTGCCAGCAGCTTAGGGCTAGCGGGAGCTGGAACAGATACGCAGTATTTT
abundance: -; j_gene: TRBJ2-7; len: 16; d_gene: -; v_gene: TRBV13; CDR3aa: CASSLFSSGPSYEQYF; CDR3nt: TGTGCCAGCAGCTTATTCTCCAGCGGCCCCTCCTACGAGCAGTACTTC
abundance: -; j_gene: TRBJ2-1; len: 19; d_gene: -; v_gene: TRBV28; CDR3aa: CASSLYWAGPNASYNEQFF; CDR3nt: TGTGCCAGCAGTTTATATTGGGCGGGACCAAACGCCTCCTACAATGAGCAGTTCTTC
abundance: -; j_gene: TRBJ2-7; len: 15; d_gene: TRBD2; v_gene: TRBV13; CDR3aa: CASSSELAPAYEQYF; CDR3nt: TGTGCCAGCAGCTCTGAACTAGCGCCAGCCTACGAGCAGTACTTC
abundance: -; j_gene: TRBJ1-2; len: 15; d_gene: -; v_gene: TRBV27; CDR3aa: CASSPGGGRLYGYTF; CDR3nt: TGTGCCAGCAGTCCCGGGGGAGGGCGTTTATATGGCTACACCTTC
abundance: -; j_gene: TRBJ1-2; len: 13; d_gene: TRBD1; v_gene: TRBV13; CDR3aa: CASSGGQGRGYTF; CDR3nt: TGTGCCAGCAGCGGGGGACAGGGCCGTGGCTACACCTTC
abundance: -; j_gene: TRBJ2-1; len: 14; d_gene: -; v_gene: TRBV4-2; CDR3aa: CASSQVSGLDEQFF; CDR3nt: TGTGCCAGCAGCCAAGTGTCCGGTCTGGATGAGCAGTTCTTC
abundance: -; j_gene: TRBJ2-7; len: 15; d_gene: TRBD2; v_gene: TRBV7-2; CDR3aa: CASSPPAGASYEQYF; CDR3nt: TGTGCCAGCAGCCCCCCCGCGGGAGCCTCCTACGAGCAGTACTTC
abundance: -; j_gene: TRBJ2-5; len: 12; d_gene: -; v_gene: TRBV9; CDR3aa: CASSGGRETQYF; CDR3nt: TGTGCCAGCAGCGGCGGAAGAGAGACCCAGTACTTC
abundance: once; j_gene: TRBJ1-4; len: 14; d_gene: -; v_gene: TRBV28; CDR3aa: CASTQGPYNEKLFF; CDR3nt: TGTGCCAGCACCCAGGGGCCTTATAATGAAAAACTGTTTTTT
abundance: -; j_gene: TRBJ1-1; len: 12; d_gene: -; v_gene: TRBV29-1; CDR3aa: CSVEHGNTEAFF; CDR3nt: TGCAGCGTTGAACACGGGAACACTGAAGCTTTCTTT
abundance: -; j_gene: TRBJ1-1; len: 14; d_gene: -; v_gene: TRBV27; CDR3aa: CASRPQALNTEAFF; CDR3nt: TGTGCCAGCAGACCTCAGGCGCTGAACACTGAAGCTTTCTTT
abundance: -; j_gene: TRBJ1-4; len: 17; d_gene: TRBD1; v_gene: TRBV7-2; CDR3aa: CASSLSPYRTGGEKLFF; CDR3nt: TGTGCCAGCAGCTTATCCCCTTATAGGACAGGGGGCGAAAAACTGTTTTTT
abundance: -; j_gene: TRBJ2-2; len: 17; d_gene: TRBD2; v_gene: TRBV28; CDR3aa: CASSLSGVGGDAGELFF; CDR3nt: TGTGCCAGCAGTTTATCGGGGGTGGGAGGGGACGCCGGGGAGCTGTTTTTT
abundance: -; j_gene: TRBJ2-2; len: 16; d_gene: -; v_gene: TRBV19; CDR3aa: CASGGTGVANTGELFF; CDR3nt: TGTGCCAGTGGGGGGACGGGGGTCGCGAACACCGGGGAGCTGTTTTTT
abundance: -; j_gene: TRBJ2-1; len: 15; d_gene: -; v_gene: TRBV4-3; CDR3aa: CASSQASSSYNEQFF; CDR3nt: TGCGCCAGCAGCCAAGCGTCGAGCTCCTACAATGAGCAGTTCTTC
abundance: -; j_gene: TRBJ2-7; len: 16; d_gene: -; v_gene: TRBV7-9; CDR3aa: CASTEFPGGNSYEQYF; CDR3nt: TGTGCCAGCACCGAATTCCCGGGCGGGAACTCCTACGAGCAGTACTTC
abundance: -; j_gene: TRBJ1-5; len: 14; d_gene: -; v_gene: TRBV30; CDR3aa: CAWSDGNGGQPQHF; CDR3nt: TGTGCCTGGAGTGACGGGAACGGAGGGCAGCCCCAGCATTTT
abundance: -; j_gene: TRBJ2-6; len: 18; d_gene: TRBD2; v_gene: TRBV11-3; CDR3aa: CASSGGLAGGRGANVLTF; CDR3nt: TGTGCCAGCAGCGGAGGACTAGCGGGAGGGCGCGGGGCCAACGTCCTGACTTTC
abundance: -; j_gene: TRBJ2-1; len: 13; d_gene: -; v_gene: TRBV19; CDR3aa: CASSGPITGEQFF; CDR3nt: TGTGCCAGTAGTGGACCCATAACGGGGGAGCAGTTCTTC
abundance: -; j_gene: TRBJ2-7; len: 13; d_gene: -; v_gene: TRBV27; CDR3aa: CASSTNPPYEQYF; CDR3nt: TGTGCCAGCAGCACAAACCCCCCCTACGAGCAGTACTTC
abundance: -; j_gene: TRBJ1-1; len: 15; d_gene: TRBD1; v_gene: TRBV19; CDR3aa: CASSITGTGGSEAFF; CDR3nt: TGTGCCAGTAGTATCACCGGGACAGGGGGTAGTGAAGCTTTCTTT
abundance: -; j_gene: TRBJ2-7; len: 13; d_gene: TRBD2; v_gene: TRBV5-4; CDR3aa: CASSLVPAGEQYF; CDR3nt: TGTGCCAGCAGCTTGGTTCCAGCGGGGGAGCAGTACTTC
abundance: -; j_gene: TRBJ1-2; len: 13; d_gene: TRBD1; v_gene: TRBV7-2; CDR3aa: CASSYTGGYGYTF; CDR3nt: TGTGCCAGCAGTTATACAGGGGGCTATGGCTACACCTTC